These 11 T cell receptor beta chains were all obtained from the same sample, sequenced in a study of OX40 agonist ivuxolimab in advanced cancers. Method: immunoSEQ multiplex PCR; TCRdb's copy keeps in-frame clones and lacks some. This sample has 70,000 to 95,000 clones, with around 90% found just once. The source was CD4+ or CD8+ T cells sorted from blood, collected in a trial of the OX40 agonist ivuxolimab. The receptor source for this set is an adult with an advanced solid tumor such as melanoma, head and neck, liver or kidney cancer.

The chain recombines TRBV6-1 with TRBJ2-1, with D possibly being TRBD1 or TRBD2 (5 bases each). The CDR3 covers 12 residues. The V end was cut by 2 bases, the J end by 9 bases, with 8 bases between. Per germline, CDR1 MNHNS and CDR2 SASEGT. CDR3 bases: TGTGCCAGCAGTGAACCCGGGGCTGAGCAGTTCTTC. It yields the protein CASSEPGAEQFF.

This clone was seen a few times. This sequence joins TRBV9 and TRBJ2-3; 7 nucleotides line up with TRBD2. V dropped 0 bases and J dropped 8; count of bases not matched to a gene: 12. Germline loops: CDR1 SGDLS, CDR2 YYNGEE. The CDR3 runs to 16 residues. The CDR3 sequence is CASSVASTSRPGTQYF. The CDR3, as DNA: TGTGCCAGCAGCGTAGCCTCGACTAGCCGTCCGGGTACGCAGTATTTT.

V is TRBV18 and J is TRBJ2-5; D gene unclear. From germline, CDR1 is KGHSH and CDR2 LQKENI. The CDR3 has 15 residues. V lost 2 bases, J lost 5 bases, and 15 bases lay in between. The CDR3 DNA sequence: TGTGCCAGCTCACCAGGCGTAGGGAATCGGGAGACCCAGTACTTC. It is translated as CASSPGVGNRETQYF. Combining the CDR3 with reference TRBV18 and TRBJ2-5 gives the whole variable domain NAGVMQNPRHLVRRRGQEARLRCSPMKGHSHVYWYRQLPEEGLKFMVYLQKENIIDESGMPKERFSAEFPKEGPSILRIQQVVRGDSAAYFCASSPGVGNRETQYFGPGTRLLVL.

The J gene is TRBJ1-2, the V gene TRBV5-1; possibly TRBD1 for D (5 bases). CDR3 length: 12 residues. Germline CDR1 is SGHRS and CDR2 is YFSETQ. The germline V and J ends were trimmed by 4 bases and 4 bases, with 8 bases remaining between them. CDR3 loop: CASSMGTYGYTF. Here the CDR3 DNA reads TGCGCCAGCAGCATGGGGACCTATGGCTACACCTTC.

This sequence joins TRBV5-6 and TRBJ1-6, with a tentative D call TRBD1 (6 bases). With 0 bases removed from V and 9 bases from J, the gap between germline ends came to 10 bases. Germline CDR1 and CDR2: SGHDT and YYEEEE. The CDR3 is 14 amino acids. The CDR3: CASSLGDTSSPLHF. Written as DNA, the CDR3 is TGTGCCAGCAGCTTGGGGGACACTAGTTCACCCCTCCACTTT.

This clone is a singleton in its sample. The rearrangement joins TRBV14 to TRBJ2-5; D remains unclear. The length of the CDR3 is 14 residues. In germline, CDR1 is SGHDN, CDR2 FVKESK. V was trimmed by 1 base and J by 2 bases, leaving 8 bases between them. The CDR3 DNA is TGTGCCAGCAGCCAAGTGAAGAGGCAAGAGACCCAGTACTTC. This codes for CASSQVKRQETQYF.

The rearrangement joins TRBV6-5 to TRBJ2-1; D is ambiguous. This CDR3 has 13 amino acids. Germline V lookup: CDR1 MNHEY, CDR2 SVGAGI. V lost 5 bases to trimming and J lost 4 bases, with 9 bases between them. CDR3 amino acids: CASSLLGYNEQFF. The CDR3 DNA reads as TGTGCCAGCAGTCTCCTGGGTTACAATGAGCAGTTCTTC.

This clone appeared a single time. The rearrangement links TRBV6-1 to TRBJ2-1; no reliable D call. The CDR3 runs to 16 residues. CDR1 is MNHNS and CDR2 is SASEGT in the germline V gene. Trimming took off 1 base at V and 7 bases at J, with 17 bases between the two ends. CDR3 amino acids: CASSEEGRTVGNEQFF. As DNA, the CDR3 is TGTGCCAGCAGTGAAGAAGGACGGACGGTAGGAAATGAGCAGTTCTTC.

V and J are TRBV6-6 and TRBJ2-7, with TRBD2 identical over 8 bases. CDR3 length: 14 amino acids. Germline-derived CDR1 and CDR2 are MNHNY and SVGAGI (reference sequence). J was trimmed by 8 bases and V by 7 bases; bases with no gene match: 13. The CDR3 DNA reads TGTGCCAGCATCCACGGCTCGGGGGGGTTGAAGCAGTACTTC. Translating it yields CASIHGSGGLKQYF.

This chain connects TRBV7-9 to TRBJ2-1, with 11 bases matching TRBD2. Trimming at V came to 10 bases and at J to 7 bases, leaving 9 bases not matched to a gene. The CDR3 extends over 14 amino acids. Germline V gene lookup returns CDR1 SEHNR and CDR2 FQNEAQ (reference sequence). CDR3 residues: CATRAASGGNEQFF. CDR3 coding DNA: TGTGCCACTCGGGCGGCTAGCGGGGGGAATGAGCAGTTCTTC.

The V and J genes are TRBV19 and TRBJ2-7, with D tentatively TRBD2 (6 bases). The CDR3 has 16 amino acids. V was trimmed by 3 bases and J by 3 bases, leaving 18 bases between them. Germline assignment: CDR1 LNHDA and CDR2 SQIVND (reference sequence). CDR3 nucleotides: TGTGCCAGTAGTATGAGGCGGCCTGGGGGGATCTACGAGCAGTACTTC. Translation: CASSMRRPGGIYEQYF.